This T cell receptor beta chain was sequenced in a study of blood T cell repertoires in COVID-19. Across the study: Collection of acute and convalescent COVID-19 samples took place in the United States, Italy and Spain.

The length of the CDR3 is 15 residues. CDR1 is LNHDA, CDR2 SQIVND, per germline (reference sequence). Germline trimming cut 4 bases from V and 7 bases from J; bases unmatched to any gene: 5. In the original analysis: Amplification of reference gene primers was used by the study to estimate nucleated cell counts. Sequencing used immunoSEQ multiplex PCR; TCRdb keeps in-frame clones, though not all of them. That table gives V, J and clone size, and the DNA gave D and trimming. The repertoire holds roughly 250,000 clones, about four fifths seen once, with around 5% in the top ten. The rearrangement links TRBV19 to TRBJ1-6, with 9 bases matching TRBD1. Material: peripheral blood. The sequence was obtained from a woman aged 70 to 79 with acute or convalescent COVID-19. CDR3 in DNA: TGTGCCAGTAGTACACAGGGGGCTCGAAATTCACCCCTCCACTTT. This gives the protein CASSTQGARNSPLHF. Full variable domain (outside the CDR3, taken from reference TRBV19 and TRBJ1-6): DGGITQSPKYLFRKEGQNVTLSCEQNLNHDAMYWYRQDPGQGLRLIYYSQIVNDFQKGDIAEGYSVSREKKESFPLTVTSAQKNPTAFYLCASSTQGARNSPLHFGNGTRLTVT.